Listed below are T cell receptor beta chains from one sample, sequenced in a study of radiotherapy plus CTLA-4 blockade in lung cancer. Sequencing was performed with immunoSEQ multiplex PCR; in TCRdb, only in-frame clones are kept and a portion is missing. The sample gives about 120,000 clones, more than 75% of which show up once; about 3.3% is in the top ten. Material: peripheral blood, obtained from a patient treated with radiotherapy plus ipilimumab. All receptors come from a human donor with non-small cell lung cancer that progressed on radiotherapy plus ipilimumab. Some clones in this sample may be carry-over from other donors' samples. The CDR3 runs from the conserved cysteine through the conserved F or W. Fields, in order: clone size, V gene, D gene, CDR3 length, J gene, CDR3 DNA, CDR3 protein. D genes are given only for firm matches. The size of a clone is reported for some rows only, either as once, few or many, or as a class for expanded clones.

few	TRBV16	TRBD1	15	TRBJ1-2	TGTGCCAGCAGCCGACGCAGGGGGCTGGATGATGGCTACACCTTC	CASSRRRGLDDGYTF
.	TRBV7-9	TRBD2	14	TRBJ2-3	TGTGCCAGCAGCCTACGGGACTACACAGATACGCAGTATTTT	CASSLRDYTDTQYF
.	TRBV5-4	.	12	TRBJ1-2	TGTGCCAGCAGCCGGGACGCATATGGCTACACCTTC	CASSRDAYGYTF
.	TRBV27	TRBD1	15	TRBJ1-2	TGTGCCAGCAGTCGTCCGGGACAGGGTTTCGGGGGCTACACCTTC	CASSRPGQGFGGYTF
.	TRBV11-3	.	15	TRBJ2-1	TGTGCCAGCAGCTTAGATCTCGCGGGTTCCAATGAGCAGTTCTTC	CASSLDLAGSNEQFF
few	TRBV6-5	.	12	TRBJ1-2	TGTGCCAGCAAGGGCAGCAACTATGGCTACACCTTC	CASKGSNYGYTF
once	TRBV5-4	TRBD1	15	TRBJ2-1	TGTGCCAGCAGCTTGAGTACAGGGGGTTACAATGAGCAGTTCTTC	CASSLSTGGYNEQFF
.	TRBV6-5	TRBD1	16	TRBJ1-2	TGTGCCAGCAGTTACTCGTATCATTGGACAGGGGACGGCTACACCTTC	CASSYSYHWTGDGYTF
.	TRBV15	.	17	TRBJ2-1	TGTGCCACTAGGCGGGGCGCCGGGGAGCGGTCCTACAATGAGCAGTTCTTC	CATRRGAGERSYNEQFF
.	TRBV2	.	13	TRBJ1-6	TGTGCCAGCAGGTCGGGGGGCGGTTCACCCCTCCACTTT	CASRSGGGSPLHF
.	TRBV7-2	.	14	TRBJ1-1	TGTGCCAGCAGTCCAAGGGCGGGGAACACTGAAGCTTTCTTT	CASSPRAGNTEAFF
once	TRBV7-2	TRBD1	15	TRBJ1-2	TGTGCCAGCAGCCCCGCCCAACAGGGGGGGTATGGCTACACCTTC	CASSPAQQGGYGYTF
.	TRBV2	.	14	TRBJ1-4	TGTGCCAGCAGGAACAGGGCCACTAATGAAAAACTGTTTTTT	CASRNRATNEKLFF
once	TRBV4-3	.	18	TRBJ2-1	TGCGCCAGCAGCCAAGTATTCGGGGATTTTGCCTCCTACAATGAGCAGTTCTTC	CASSQVFGDFASYNEQFF
.	TRBV7-2	TRBD1	16	TRBJ1-3	TGTGCCAGCAGCTTGGACAGGGTGATCTCTGGAAACACCATATATTTT	CASSLDRVISGNTIYF
.	TRBV4-2	.	15	TRBJ1-2	TGTGCCAGCAGCCAAGATTGGAACAGCCTTAATGGCTACACCTTC	CASSQDWNSLNGYTF
.	TRBV10-2	TRBD1	15	TRBJ1-6	TGCGCCAGCTCCCACCGGACAGGGGGTACGACACCCCTCCACTTT	CASSHRTGGTTPLHF
.	TRBV5-8	.	13	TRBJ2-5	TGTGCCAGCAGCCCTAAAGGGGGAAAGACCCAGTACTTC	CASSPKGGKTQYF
.	TRBV6-5	.	14	TRBJ2-7	TGTGCCAGCAGCGGACGGCGGCCCACCTACGAGCAGTACTTC	CASSGRRPTYEQYF
.	TRBV6-5	.	16	TRBJ1-1	TGTGCCAGCAGTTCGGCCCGGCAGTGGGGGAACACTGAAGCTTTCTTT	CASSSARQWGNTEAFF
.	TRBV12-1	.	16	TRBJ2-6	TGTGCCAGCAGCCCGGAGGACAGCACTGGGGCCAACGTCCTGACTTTC	CASSPEDSTGANVLTF
few	TRBV5-4	.	12	TRBJ2-7	TGTGCCAGCAGCTTAACCGTAAACGAGCAGTACTTC	CASSLTVNEQYF
.	TRBV10-3	.	13	TRBJ2-1	TGTGCCATCAAACAGGGTTCCTACAATGAGCAGTTCTTC	CAIKQGSYNEQFF
.	TRBV2	.	15	TRBJ2-7	TGTGCCAGCAGGGTGGGAGGACAGATCCCGTACGAGCAGTACTTC	CASRVGGQIPYEQYF
once	TRBV28	.	12	TRBJ1-5	TGTGCCAGCAAGATTGTTGATCAGCCCCAGCATTTT	CASKIVDQPQHF
.	TRBV4-2	TRBD1	12	TRBJ2-7	TGTGCCAGCAGCCAAGATGGGGGACAGGGATTCTTC	CASSQDGGQGFF